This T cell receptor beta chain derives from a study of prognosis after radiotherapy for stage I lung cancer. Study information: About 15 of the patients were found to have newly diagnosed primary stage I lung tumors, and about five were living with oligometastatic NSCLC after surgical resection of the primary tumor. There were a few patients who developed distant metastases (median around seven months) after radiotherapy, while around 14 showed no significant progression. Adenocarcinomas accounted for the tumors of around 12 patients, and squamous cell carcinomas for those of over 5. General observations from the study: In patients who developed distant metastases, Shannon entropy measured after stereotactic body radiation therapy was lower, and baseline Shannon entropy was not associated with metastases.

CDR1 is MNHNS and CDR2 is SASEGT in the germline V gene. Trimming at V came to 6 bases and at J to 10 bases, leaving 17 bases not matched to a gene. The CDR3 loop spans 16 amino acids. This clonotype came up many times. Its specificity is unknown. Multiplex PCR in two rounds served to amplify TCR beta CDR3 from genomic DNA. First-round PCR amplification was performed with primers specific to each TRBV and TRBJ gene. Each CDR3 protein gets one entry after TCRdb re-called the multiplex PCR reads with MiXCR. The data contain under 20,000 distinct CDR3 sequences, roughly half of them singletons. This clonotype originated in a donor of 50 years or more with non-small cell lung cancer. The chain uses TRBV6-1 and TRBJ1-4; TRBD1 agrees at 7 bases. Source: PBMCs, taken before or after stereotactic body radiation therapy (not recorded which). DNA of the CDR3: TGTGCCAGCAGCCTAGACAGGGAGAGGGGCTATGGAAAACTGTTTTTT. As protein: CASSLDRERGYGKLFF.